This T cell receptor beta chain derives from a study of control samples from healthy donors and cancer patients. Data came from immunoSEQ multiplex PCR; TCRdb stores just in-frame clones and leaves some out. The profile covers about 100,000 clones, with about 92% appearing a single time and 8% taken by the ten largest. The junction had 3 bases not matched to a gene; V was cut back by 2 bases and J by 6 bases. The CDR3 consists of 12 residues. The germline gives CDR1 GTSNPN, CDR2 SVGIG (reference sequence). What was sequenced was blood. The source of this sequence is a man between 18 and 29 years old in good health. V gene TRBV30 combines with J gene TRBJ1-1, with TRBD1 matching 7 bases. The CDR3 protein is CAWSPQGAEAFF. Written as DNA, the CDR3 is TGTGCCTGGAGTCCCCAGGGGGCTGAAGCTTTCTTT.